What follows describes a single T cell receptor beta chain. Its specificity is not known. CDR1 and CDR2 from the germline V gene are MRHNA and SNTAGT. V lost 3 bases to trimming and J lost 8 bases, with 20 bases between them. The CDR3 consists of 16 residues. This sample stems from a study of identical twins. Study results and limitations: Conclusions leaned on cross-sectional statistical analysis and did not track the same donors over time.

Using its own MiXCR run on the 5' RACE reads, TCRdb lists one record per CDR3 protein. This sample has about 300,000 distinct CDR3 sequences, with around 12% found just once. Separately, the same data were catalogued under a study of yellow fever vaccine responses in identical twins.

Material: CD8+ T cells sorted from blood. The genes are TRBV6-4 and TRBJ2-1, with D perhaps being TRBD1 or TRBD2 (5 bases each). This clonotype was sampled from a woman under 30 in good health. CDR3 sequence: CASSEVGAGRRDEQFF. DNA for the CDR3: TGTGCCAGCAGTGAAGTCGGGGCAGGGAGACGGGATGAGCAGTTCTTC.